The rows below give T cell receptor beta chains drawn from one sample of a study of T-cell memory formation after mild COVID-19. MiXCR, applied by TCRdb to the 5' RACE reads, yields one record per CDR3 protein. The table lists 430,000 or so distinct CDR3 sequences, 20% to 25% of them singletons. Sequenced: PBMCs or a T cell subset sorted from them (not recorded which). These receptors were collected from an adult woman who had mild COVID-19 (a few samples of this study predate the infection). Cell type and time point are not known. Each CDR3 is given without its conserved first and last residue. Fields, in order: V gene, CDR3 protein.

TRBV19,ASSITSVTFGYEQY
TRBV5-4,ASSLVGQLGETQY
TRBV19,ASSSGTGYTGELF
TRBV6-8,ASSYSGVMNTEAF
TRBV5-4,ASSEGQDYGYT
TRBV6-5,ASSHGQNQPQH
TRBV10-3,AIKKTGTSQETQY
TRBV9,ASSVGGAGAGELF
TRBV12-3/TRBV12-4,ASSLAGSYSYGYT
TRBV5-5,ASSQDDRGQETQY
TRBV4-1,ASSLSGEANEQY
TRBV12-3/TRBV12-4,ASSLVGVAGGPGETQY
TRBV2,ASMMEREESEQF
TRBV5-1,ASSEPDRAIDTQY
TRBV6-5,ASSYRASGNTIY
TRBV7-9,ASSGAAGANVLT
TRBV11-2,ASSWTGTGDTEAF
TRBV12-3/TRBV12-4,ASSLGLAAYEQY
TRBV9,ASSVDPGSTDTQY
TRBV20-1,SARGSSGETYNEQF
TRBV27,ASSRGQGVGHEQY
TRBV5-1,ASSSRKLNTGELF